The present T cell receptor (beta chain) was sequenced within a study of OX40 agonist ivuxolimab in advanced cancers. About the research overall: Given to patients was ivuxolimab, an agonistic anti-OX40 (CD134) antibody. Findings and caveats of the study: The work left the antigen specificity of expanded peripheral T cells undetermined. Normalized expansion of T-cell clones was also low for some nonresponders. Clonal expansion was seen in CD4+ and CD8+ blood T cells by week 6 at 0.1 to 3.0 mg/kg.

Concerning this clone itself: The antigen is unknown.

Libraries were prepared by immunoSEQ multiplex PCR; TCRdb keeps only in-frame clonotypes and omits some of them. The table has around 35,000 clones, about 86% seen once; the top ten hold about 1.3%. Germline V gives CDR1 MNHEY, CDR2 SVGAGI. The CDR3 extends over 15 amino acids. V trimming: 2 bases; J trimming: 7 bases; junction bases outside the gene matches: 7. This sequence was found in an adult with an advanced solid tumor such as melanoma, head and neck, liver or kidney cancer. This material consisted of CD4+ or CD8+ T cells sorted from blood, taken in a trial of the OX40 agonist ivuxolimab. The gene calls are TRBV6-5 and TRBJ2-7, with TRBD2 matching 11 bases. CDR3 amino acids: CASSYIAGGPGEQYF. CDR3 in DNA: TGTGCCAGCAGTTACATAGCGGGAGGGCCCGGGGAGCAGTACTTC.